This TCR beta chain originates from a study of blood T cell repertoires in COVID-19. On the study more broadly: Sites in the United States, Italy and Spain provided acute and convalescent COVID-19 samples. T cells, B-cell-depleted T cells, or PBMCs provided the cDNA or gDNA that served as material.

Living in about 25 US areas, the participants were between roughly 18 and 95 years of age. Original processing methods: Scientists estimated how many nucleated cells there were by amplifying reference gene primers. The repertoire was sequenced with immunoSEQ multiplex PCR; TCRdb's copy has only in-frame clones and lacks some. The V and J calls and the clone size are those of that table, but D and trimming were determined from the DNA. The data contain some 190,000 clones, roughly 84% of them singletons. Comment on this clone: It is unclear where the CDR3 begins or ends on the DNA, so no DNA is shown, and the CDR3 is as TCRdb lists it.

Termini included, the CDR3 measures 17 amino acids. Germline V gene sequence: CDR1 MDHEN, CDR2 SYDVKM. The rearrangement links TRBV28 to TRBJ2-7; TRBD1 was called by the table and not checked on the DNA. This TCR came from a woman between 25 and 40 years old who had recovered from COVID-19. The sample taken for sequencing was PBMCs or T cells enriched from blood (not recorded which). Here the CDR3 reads CASSSSGGDRAPFVPYF.